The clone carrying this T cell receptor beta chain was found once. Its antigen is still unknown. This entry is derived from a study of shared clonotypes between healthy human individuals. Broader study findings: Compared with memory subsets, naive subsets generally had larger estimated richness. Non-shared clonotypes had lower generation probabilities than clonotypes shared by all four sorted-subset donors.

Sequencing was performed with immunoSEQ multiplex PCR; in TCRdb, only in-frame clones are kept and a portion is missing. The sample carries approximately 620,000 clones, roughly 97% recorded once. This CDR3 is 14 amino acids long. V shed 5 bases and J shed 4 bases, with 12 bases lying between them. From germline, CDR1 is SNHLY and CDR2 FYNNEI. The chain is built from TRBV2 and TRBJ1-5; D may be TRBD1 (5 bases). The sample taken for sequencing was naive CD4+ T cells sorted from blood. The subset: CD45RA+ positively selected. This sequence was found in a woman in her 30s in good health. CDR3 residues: CASSPGLINQPQHF. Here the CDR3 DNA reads TGTGCCAGCAGTCCGGGGCTTATTAATCAGCCCCAGCATTTT.